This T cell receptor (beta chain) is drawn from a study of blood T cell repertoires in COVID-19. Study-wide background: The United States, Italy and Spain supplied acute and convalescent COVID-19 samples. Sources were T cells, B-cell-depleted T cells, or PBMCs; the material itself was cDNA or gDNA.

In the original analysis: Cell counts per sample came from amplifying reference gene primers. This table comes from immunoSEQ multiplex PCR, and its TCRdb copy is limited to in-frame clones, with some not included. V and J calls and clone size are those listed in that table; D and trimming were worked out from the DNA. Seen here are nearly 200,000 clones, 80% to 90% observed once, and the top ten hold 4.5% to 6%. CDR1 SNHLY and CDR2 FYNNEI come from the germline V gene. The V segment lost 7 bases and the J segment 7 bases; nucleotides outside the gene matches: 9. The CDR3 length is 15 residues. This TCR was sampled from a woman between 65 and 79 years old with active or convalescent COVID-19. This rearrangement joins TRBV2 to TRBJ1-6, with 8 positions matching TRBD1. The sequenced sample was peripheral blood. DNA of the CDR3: TGTGCCAGCACCACGGGACAGGCGGAAAATTCACCCCTCCACTTT. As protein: CASTTGQAENSPLHF.